This T cell receptor beta chain appears in the sequencing data of a study of CD8 T cells in ankylosing spondylitis. TCRdb re-called the 5' RACE reads with MiXCR, one entry per CDR3 protein. The sample lists 300,000 to 400,000 distinct CDR3 sequences; roughly 15% were seen once. Germline CDR1 reads MNHNS; CDR2 reads SASEGT. CDR3 length equals 15 residues. V gave up 5 bases and J gave up 1 base, with 11 bases separating them. The TCR sequence derives from a male donor with ankylosing spondylitis or in good health (not recorded which). The specimen was blood, either unsorted or a sorted T cell fraction (not recorded which). This chain joins TRBV6-1 and TRBJ2-2, with D maybe TRBD2 (6 bases). The CDR3 DNA follows: TGTGCCAGCAGTCCACCCGGGGGGAACACCGGGGAGCTGTTTTTT. It is translated as CASSPPGGNTGELFF.